Sequencing of this T cell receptor (beta chain) was carried out in a study of CD8+CD57+ T cells in acquired aplastic anemia. Germline CDR1 reads SNHLY; CDR2 reads FYNNEI. This CDR3 region has 14 residues. Genomic DNA provided the template from which TCR beta VDJ and CDR3 profiles were obtained. TCRdb passed the reads through MiXCR, listing each CDR3 protein once. The table records hundreds of thousands of distinct CDR3 sequences, 55% to 75% of them present only once. About this clonotype itself: Mismatch with germline at one junction end may stem from a read error.

The source is a human donor in good health, serving as a control. The J gene is TRBJ1-1, the V gene TRBV2; D unresolved. Sequencing input: sorted CD4+, CD8+, or CD8+CD57+ T cells (not recorded which) from PBMCs. For the CDR3, the DNA is TGTGCCAGCAGATCCACCAGGCCGAACACTGAAGCTTACTTT. This encodes CASRSTRPNTEAYF.